The present T cell receptor (beta chain) was sequenced within a study of metastatic and nonmetastatic thyroid tumors (dated by TCRdb to between 2020 and 2021). Study-level background: Repertoires from peripheral blood and from tumor or nodule tissue samples of malignant and benign thyroid patients were compared. Summary of the overall study and its limitations: In both blood and tumor samples, TCR beta diversity was reported to be significantly higher in malignant tumors than in benign nodules.

The sample holds many counts of this clone. It lacks a known antigen. Base qualities are missing; no much larger clone stands one base away. No patient had received any treatment before thyroid surgery. The study retrospectively analysed patient clinical samples collected from about 2012 to 2018 using T-cell receptor beta sequencing. The method was PCR. Reads for this sample came from an Illumina HiSeq 4000. High-throughput sequencing was used to profile the CDR3 region of the TCR beta-chain in every patient. Turning to the authors' computational methods: The researchers built a classifier to tell apart papillary thyroid cancer patients with distant metastasis, based on CDR3 differences among clinicopathological groups. Repertoire diversity was assessed with the Shannon index, and tumor-blood repertoire similarity with the Morisita-Horn index. TCRdb cleaned the public reads at Q25 with fastp, built clones with MiXCR and kept in-frame beta chains. It is TCRdb's table, rather than the study itself, that gives the V and J calls and clone size. Present in this sample are some 40,000 clones, 24% of which were seen just once. Approximately 15% of the sample lies in the top ten.

The CDR3 numbers 15 residues from cysteine through phenylalanine. Of all the DNA, just the CDR3 is kept, 45 bases in frame from base 1. The germline V gene (reference sequence) sets CDR1 to LNHDA and CDR2 to SQIVND. V is shortened by 4 bases, J by 5 bases, and the region joining them spans 17 bases. The rearrangement combines TRBV19 with TRBJ2-5, and the D gene may be TRBD2, 5 bases matching. Input material: tumor tissue. The sequence came from a female donor with papillary thyroid cancer or a benign thyroid nodule (not recorded which). Some clones in this sample may be carry-over from other donors' samples. The DNA is TGTGCCAGTAGTACCTCCGGGGTAGTATCGGAGACCCAGTACTTC. Translated, it reads CASSTSGVVSETQYF.